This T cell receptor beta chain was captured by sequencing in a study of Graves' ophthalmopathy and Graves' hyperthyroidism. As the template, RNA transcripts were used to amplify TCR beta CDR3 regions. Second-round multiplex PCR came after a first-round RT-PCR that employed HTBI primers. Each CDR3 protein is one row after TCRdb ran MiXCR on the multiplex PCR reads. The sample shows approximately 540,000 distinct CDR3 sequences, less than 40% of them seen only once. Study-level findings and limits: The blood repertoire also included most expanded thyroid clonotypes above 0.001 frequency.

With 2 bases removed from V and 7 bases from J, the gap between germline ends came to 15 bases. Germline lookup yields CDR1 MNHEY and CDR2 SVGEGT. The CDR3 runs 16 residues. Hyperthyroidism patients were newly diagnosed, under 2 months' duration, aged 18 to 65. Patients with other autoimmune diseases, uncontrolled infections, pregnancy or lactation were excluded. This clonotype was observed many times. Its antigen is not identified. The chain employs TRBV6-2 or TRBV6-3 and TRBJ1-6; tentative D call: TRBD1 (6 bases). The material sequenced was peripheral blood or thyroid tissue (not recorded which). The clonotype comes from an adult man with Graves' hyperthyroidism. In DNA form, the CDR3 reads TGTGCCAGCAGTTACCCGGGACAAAGAATGAATTCACCCCTCCACTTT. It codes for CASSYPGQRMNSPLHF.